The next 30 T cell receptor beta chains were all read from a single sample in a study of T-cell reconstitution after alpha-beta-depleted transplantation in children. The TCRbeta library was prepared with unique molecular identifiers. TCRdb reprocessed the PCR reads via MiXCR and lists one record per CDR3 protein. In the table there are around 600,000 distinct CDR3 sequences, roughly a tenth of which are singletons. The sequenced sample was PBMCs from the stem cell graft donor, obtained from the stem cell graft. The receptors were gathered from a human donor who donated a stem cell graft to a child with acute myeloid leukemia.

This clonotype has only one observation. The chain employs TRBV20-1 and TRBJ2-3, with D perhaps being TRBD1 or TRBD2 (5 bases each). The CDR3 extends over 16 amino acids. Germline CDR1 DFQATT, CDR2 SNEGSKA (reference sequence). The CDR3 loop is CSVWGALSGLTDTQYF. The DNA for the CDR3 is TGCAGCGTGTGGGGCGCTCTGAGCGGATTAACAGATACGCAGTATTTT.

This clonotype was detected ten times or more. The chain uses TRBV12-3 or TRBV12-4 and TRBJ2-2, with 7 bases matching TRBD1. V lost 1 base, J lost 5 bases, and 4 bases stayed unmatched. CDR3 length: 15 amino acids. CDR3 protein: CASSLEDRRTGELFF. The CDR3 DNA reads as TGTGCCAGCAGTTTAGAGGACAGGCGAACCGGGGAGCTGTTTTTT.

The rearrangement joins TRBV11-2 to TRBJ1-2; D gene uncertain. Deletions cut 1 base from V and 1 base from J, with 7 bases between. The CDR3 loop spans 14 amino acids. CDR1 and CDR2 (germline): SGHAT, FQNNGV. The CDR3 nucleotides are TGTGCCAGCAGCTTAGGAGTCAGTAACTATGGCTACACCTTC. This sequence encodes CASSLGVSNYGYTF.

This clonotype was picked up a small number of times. The V call is TRBV9, the J call TRBJ2-1, with unresolved D. The germline gives CDR1 SGDLS, CDR2 YYNGEE. There are 14 residues in the CDR3. Between the trimmed V and J ends, which lost 1 base and 0 bases, there was a span of 5 bases. CDR3 sequence (DNA): TGTGCCAGCAGCGTAAAGAGCTCCTACAATGAGCAGTTCTTC. This sequence encodes CASSVKSSYNEQFF.

There are many counts of this clonotype. This chain joins TRBV7-9 and TRBJ2-6, with unresolved D. The V gene lost 6 bases and the J gene lost 0 bases, with 9 bases spanning the gap. The CDR3 has 15 amino acids. Germline V gene lookup returns CDR1 SEHNR and CDR2 FQNEAQ (reference sequence). CDR3 amino acids: CASSLWGSGANVLTF. The DNA for the CDR3 is TGTGCCAGCAGTTTATGGGGCTCTGGGGCCAACGTCCTGACTTTC.

This clonotype showed up just a few times. V and J are TRBV2 and TRBJ2-7, with D possibly being TRBD2 (5 bases). The CDR3 has 13 amino acids. Trimming cost V 3 bases and J 7 bases, with 13 bases left between them. The germline V gene has CDR1 SNHLY and CDR2 FYNNEI. CDR3 residues: CASSEAAPGEQYF. CDR3 sequence (DNA): TGTGCCAGCAGTGAGGCAGCGCCGGGGGAGCAGTACTTC.

This clonotype has more than one count but fewer than ten. The chain uses TRBV7-3 and TRBJ2-1, with D maybe TRBD2 (5 bases). The CDR3 runs 14 residues. Germline V gives CDR1 SGHTA, CDR2 FQGTGA. V gave up 1 base and J gave up 8 bases, with 12 bases separating them. DNA for the CDR3: TGTGCCAGCAGCTTAATGGCCGGGGAGCATGAGCAGTTCTTC. Translation: CASSLMAGEHEQFF.

This clonotype was counted between two and nine times. The J gene is TRBJ1-1, the V gene TRBV7-4; D not certain. CDR1 and CDR2 (germline): SGHVT, SQSDAQ. The V and J ends lost 0 bases and 1 base respectively, with 15 bases between them. The CDR3 covers 17 residues. CDR3 DNA: TGTGCCAGCAGCTTAGCGGGAGTATCGCTTCCGAACACTGAAGCTTTCTTT. Its protein is CASSLAGVSLPNTEAFF.

The table lists this clonotype with many counts. The V call is TRBV29-1, the J call TRBJ2-1; the match to TRBD1 covers 11 bases. The CDR3 has 13 residues. The V gene end was trimmed by 1 base and the J gene end by 8 bases; junction bases not matched to a gene: 1. The germline gives CDR1 SQVTM, CDR2 ANQGSEA. CDR3 nucleotide sequence: TGCAGCGTTGAAGGGACAGGGGGCGATGAGCAGTTCTTC. Its translation is CSVEGTGGDEQFF.

The chain links TRBV11-2 to TRBJ2-3, with D perhaps matching TRBD1 (5 bases). CDR3 length: 15 residues. Germline V lookup: CDR1 SGHAT, CDR2 FQNNGV. Trimming took 6 bases from V and 2 from J, leaving 15 bases between them. The CDR3 DNA sequence: TGTGCCAGCAGTCGAATGGGGCAGGTCACAGATACGCAGTATTTT. Translated: CASSRMGQVTDTQYF.

In this sample, this clonotype turned up a few times. This chain joins TRBV20-1 and TRBJ1-1; 10 nucleotides line up with TRBD1. V lost 3 bases, J lost 4 bases, and 11 bases stayed unmatched. This CDR3 is built from 16 residues. CDR1 is DFQATT, CDR2 SNEGSKA, per germline (reference sequence). CDR3 sequence reads: CSARTTGGGLVTEAFF. The CDR3 DNA sequence: TGCAGTGCTAGGACGACAGGGGGCGGGTTGGTCACTGAAGCTTTCTTT.

The rearrangement links TRBV7-9 to TRBJ2-1, with 13 nucleotides matching TRBD2. The V segment lost 5 bases and the J segment 15 bases; nucleotides outside the gene matches: 16. Germline V gene lookup returns CDR1 SEHNR and CDR2 FQNEAQ (reference sequence). CDR3 size: 16 residues. The chain's CDR3 is CASSPTLLAGGPAGFF. The CDR3 DNA reads as TGTGCCAGCAGCCCCACCCTACTAGCGGGAGGGCCAGCGGGGTTCTTC.

The rearrangement uses TRBV6-1 and TRBJ1-3; tentatively, D is TRBD1 (5 bases). Trimming took off 6 bases at V and 0 bases at J, with 12 bases between the two ends. CDR3 length: 15 amino acids. CDR1 MNHNS and CDR2 SASEGT come from the germline V gene. In DNA, the CDR3 is TGTGCCAGCAGCCACGGGGGGGACTCTGGAAACACCATATATTTT. It encodes CASSHGGDSGNTIYF.

The rearrangement uses TRBV7-2 and TRBJ2-3, with D possibly TRBD1 on 6 matching bases. Trimming left V 4 bases short and J 3 bases short, with 11 bases between. Per the germline V gene, CDR1 is SGHTA and CDR2 is FQGNSA. The CDR3 loop spans 14 amino acids. The CDR3 reads CASSSYRVTDTQYF. Here the CDR3 DNA reads TGTGCCAGCAGCTCATACAGGGTGACAGATACGCAGTATTTT.

This clonotype occurred many times. The genes are TRBV5-1 and TRBJ2-1, with 7 bases aligning to TRBD2. Looked up from germline, CDR1 is SGHRS and CDR2 is YFSETQ. Losses at the gene ends were 0 bases for V and 4 bases for J; bases not matched to a gene: 7. The CDR3 runs to 16 residues. The CDR3 here is CASSLEVSGYYNEQFF. The CDR3, as DNA: TGCGCCAGCAGCTTGGAAGTTAGCGGGTATTACAATGAGCAGTTCTTC.

This clonotype was picked up a small number of times. The chain is built from TRBV7-2 and TRBJ1-1, with 7 bases that match TRBD1. Germline-derived CDR1 and CDR2 are SGHTA and FQGNSA. CDR3 size: 14 residues. Trimming removed 5 bases from V and 5 bases from J; junction bases left unmatched: 8. The CDR3 loop is CASSEGARGTEAFF. CDR3 DNA sequence: TGTGCCAGCAGCGAGGGGGCGCGGGGGACTGAAGCTTTCTTT.

The J gene is TRBJ1-4, the V gene TRBV28; D call uncertain. The germline gives CDR1 MDHEN, CDR2 SYDVKM. The CDR3 is 13 residues long. The V gene lost 5 bases and the J gene lost 8 bases, with 12 bases spanning the gap. The CDR3 DNA follows: TGTGCCAGCAGTCTTCAGGTTAAAGAAAAACTGTTTTTT. Protein: CASSLQVKEKLFF.

This clonotype has a count of ten or more. The chain links TRBV7-2 to TRBJ2-1, with D uncertain. This CDR3 has 15 amino acids. The germline V gene encodes CDR1 SGHTA and CDR2 FQGNSA. V dropped 5 bases and J dropped 2 bases, with 13 bases sitting between them. CDR3 nucleotide sequence: TGTGCCAGCAGCGTAGGACCCACAGCCTACAATGAGCAGTTCTTC. It encodes CASSVGPTAYNEQFF.

This clonotype showed up just a few times. The chain couples TRBV11-2 to TRBJ2-4; no definite D call. Deletions cut 2 bases from V and 0 bases from J, with 14 bases between. The CDR3 has 17 amino acids. Per germline, CDR1 SGHAT and CDR2 FQNNGV. CDR3 loop: CASSLYDGPLAKNIQYF. CDR3 nucleotide sequence: TGTGCCAGCAGCTTATACGACGGGCCTCTAGCCAAAAACATTCAGTACTTC.

This clonotype occurred a few times. The V call is TRBV20-1, the J call TRBJ2-5, with D unclear. CDR1 is DFQATT, CDR2 SNEGSKA, per germline (reference sequence). V was trimmed by 6 bases and J by 7 bases, leaving 9 bases between them. The CDR3 is 10 amino acids. Here the CDR3 DNA reads TGCAGTGCGCATAATAGGACCCAGTACTTC. As protein: CSAHNRTQYF.

The CDR3 bases are TGTGCCAGCAGCCGGACAGGGATAAGAGAGACCCAGTACTTC. This sequence encodes CASSRTGIRETQYF. The chain combines TRBV7-2 with TRBJ2-5; 8 bases are a match to TRBD1. This CDR3 comprises 14 residues. Germline lookup yields CDR1 SGHTA and CDR2 FQGNSA. With V trimmed by 5 bases and J by 4 bases, 6 bases remained unmatched.

In its sample, this clonotype was seen a few times. The V gene is TRBV6-2 or TRBV6-3, the J gene TRBJ2-7; possible D gene TRBD2, 5 bases. Trimming took 5 bases from V and 7 from J, leaving 24 bases between them. CDR1 is MNHEY, CDR2 SVGEGT, per germline. The CDR3 contains 16 residues. CDR3 loop: CASSGLSVTRMGEQYF. CDR3 DNA sequence: TGTGCCAGCAGTGGACTTTCAGTCACCCGAATGGGGGAGCAGTACTTC.

The chain is built from TRBV10-3 and TRBJ2-2; TRBD2 is a possible D gene (5 bases). This CDR3 spans 14 amino acids. Trimming shortened V by 7 bases and J by 6 bases, and 15 bases separated the two germline ends. Per germline, CDR1 ENHRY and CDR2 SYGVKD. The CDR3 region has the DNA TGTGCCATCAATTGGACTCCTCAAGCCGGGGAGCTGTTTTTT. Amino acid sequence: CAINWTPQAGELFF.

This clonotype was observed many times. The chain uses TRBV20-1 and TRBJ2-5, with a weak D call TRBD1 (5 bases). CDR3 length: 11 amino acids. Looked up from germline, CDR1 is DFQATT and CDR2 is SNEGSKA (reference sequence). Trimming pared 4 bases from V and 5 bases from J, leaving 8 bases between. CDR3 protein: CSANSGETQYF. CDR3 DNA sequence: TGCAGTGCTAATTCAGGGGAGACCCAGTACTTC.

This clonotype was seen many times. The chain links TRBV27 to TRBJ1-2; D remains ambiguous. Trimming cost V 2 bases and J 2 bases, with 9 bases left between them. This CDR3 has 14 residues. Per germline, CDR1 MNHEY and CDR2 SMNVEV (reference sequence). The CDR3: CASSLEGLNYGYTF. The CDR3 DNA sequence: TGTGCCAGCAGTTTAGAGGGCCTGAACTATGGCTACACCTTC.

About this clonotype: This may come from a read error, since a much larger clone is one base off. V gene TRBV12-3 or TRBV12-4 combines with J gene TRBJ2-7, with D maybe TRBD1 (5 bases). This CDR3 region has 13 residues. CDR3 nucleotide sequence: TGTGCCAGCAGTGCAGGGCGCTCCTTCGAGCAGTACTTC. Translated: CASSAGRSFEQYF.

This clonotype showed up many times. The rearrangement uses TRBV28 and TRBJ2-3; TRBD2 agrees at 10 bases. V lost 1 base, J lost 2 bases, and 6 bases stayed unmatched. This CDR3 has 17 amino acids. Germline V gene sequence: CDR1 MDHEN, CDR2 SYDVKM. In nucleotides, the CDR3 is TGTGCCAGCAGTTTATATAGGACTAGCGGTAACACAGATACGCAGTATTTT. Translation: CASSLYRTSGNTDTQYF.

This clonotype was observed at least ten times. The genes are TRBV20-1 and TRBJ2-7; TRBD1 agrees at 7 bases. Trimming removed 5 bases from V and 4 bases from J; junction bases left unmatched: 8. The CDR3 totals 13 residues. CDR1 is DFQATT, CDR2 SNEGSKA, per germline (reference sequence). Here the CDR3 DNA reads TGCAGTGCTCGACAGGGTGTTAGGTACGAGCAGTACTTC. Translating gives CSARQGVRYEQYF.

This clonotype was seen a handful of times. The chain is built from TRBV7-2 and TRBJ2-7; the D gene is possibly TRBD1 (5 bases). The germline gives CDR1 SGHTA, CDR2 FQGNSA. Trimming shortened V by 2 bases and J by 2 bases, and 10 bases separated the two germline ends. The CDR3 contains 14 residues. The CDR3 sequence: CASSLLGAAYEQYF. The CDR3 DNA reads as TGTGCCAGCAGCTTATTAGGGGCCGCCTACGAGCAGTACTTC.

This clonotype was observed a few times. V and J are TRBV6-1 and TRBJ2-1; TRBD2 aligns across 13 bases. Losses at the gene ends were 6 bases for V and 6 bases for J; bases not matched to a gene: 8. The CDR3 extends over 16 amino acids. CDR1 MNHNS and CDR2 SASEGT come from the germline V gene. The DNA of the CDR3 is TGTGCCAGCAGCAAACTAGCGGGAGGGGGCCCCAATGAGCAGTTCTTC. Amino acids: CASSKLAGGGPNEQFF.